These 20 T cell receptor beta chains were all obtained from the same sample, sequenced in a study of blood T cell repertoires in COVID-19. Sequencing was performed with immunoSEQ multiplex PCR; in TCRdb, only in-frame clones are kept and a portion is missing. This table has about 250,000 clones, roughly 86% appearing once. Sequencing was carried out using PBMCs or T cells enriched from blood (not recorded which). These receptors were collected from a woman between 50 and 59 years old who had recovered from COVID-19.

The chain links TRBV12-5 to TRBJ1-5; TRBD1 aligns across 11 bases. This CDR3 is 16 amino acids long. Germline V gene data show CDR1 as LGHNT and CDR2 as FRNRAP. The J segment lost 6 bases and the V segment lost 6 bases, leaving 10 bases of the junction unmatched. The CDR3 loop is CASGQGQGGFSQPQHF. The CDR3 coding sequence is TGTGCTAGTGGCCAGGGACAGGGGGGTTTTTCTCAGCCCCAGCATTTT.

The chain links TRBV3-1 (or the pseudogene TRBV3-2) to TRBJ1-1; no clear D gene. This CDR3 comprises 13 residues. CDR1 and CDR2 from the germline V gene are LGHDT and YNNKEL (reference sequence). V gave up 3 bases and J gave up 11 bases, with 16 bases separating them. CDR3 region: CASSQEAGPWAFF. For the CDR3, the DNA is TGTGCCAGCAGCCAGGAGGCCGGTCCGTGGGCTTTCTTT.

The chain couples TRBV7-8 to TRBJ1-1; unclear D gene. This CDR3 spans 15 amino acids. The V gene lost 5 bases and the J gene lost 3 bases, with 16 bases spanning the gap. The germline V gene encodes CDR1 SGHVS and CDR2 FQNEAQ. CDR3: CASSPLVGRDTEAFF. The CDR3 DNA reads TGTGCCAGCAGCCCCCTAGTGGGTCGGGACACTGAAGCTTTCTTT.

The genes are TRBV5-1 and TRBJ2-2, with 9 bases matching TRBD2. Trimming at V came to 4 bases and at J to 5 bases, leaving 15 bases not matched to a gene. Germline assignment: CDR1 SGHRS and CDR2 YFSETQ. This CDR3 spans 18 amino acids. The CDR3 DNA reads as TGCGCCAGCAGCCCACGACCTGGACTAGCGAGCAATACCGGGGAGCTGTTTTTT. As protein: CASSPRPGLASNTGELFF.

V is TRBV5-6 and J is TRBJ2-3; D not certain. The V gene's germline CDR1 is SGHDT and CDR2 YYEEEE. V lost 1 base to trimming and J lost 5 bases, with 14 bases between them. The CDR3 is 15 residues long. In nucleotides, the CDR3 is TGTGCCAGCAGCTTGTGGATAGCCGTGGAAGATACGCAGTATTTT. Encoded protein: CASSLWIAVEDTQYF.

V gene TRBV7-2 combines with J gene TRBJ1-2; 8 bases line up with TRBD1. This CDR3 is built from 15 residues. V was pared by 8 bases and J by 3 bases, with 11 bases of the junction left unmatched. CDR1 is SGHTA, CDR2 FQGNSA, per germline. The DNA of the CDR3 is TGTGCCAGCGCCTTGGACAGGGTTAACTACTATGGCTACACCTTC. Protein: CASALDRVNYYGYTF.

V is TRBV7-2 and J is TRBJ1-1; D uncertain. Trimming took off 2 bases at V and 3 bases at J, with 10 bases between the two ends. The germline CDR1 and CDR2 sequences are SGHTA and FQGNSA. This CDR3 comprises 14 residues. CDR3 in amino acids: CASSLNVGDTEAFF. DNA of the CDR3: TGTGCCAGCAGCTTAAATGTCGGGGACACTGAAGCTTTCTTT.

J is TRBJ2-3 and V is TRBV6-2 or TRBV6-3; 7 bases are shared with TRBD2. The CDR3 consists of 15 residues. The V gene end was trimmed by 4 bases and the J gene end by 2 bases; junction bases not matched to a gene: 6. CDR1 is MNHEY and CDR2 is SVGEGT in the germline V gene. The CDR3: CASSSTLASTDTQYF. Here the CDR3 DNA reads TGTGCCAGCAGTTCCACACTAGCGTCCACAGATACGCAGTATTTT.

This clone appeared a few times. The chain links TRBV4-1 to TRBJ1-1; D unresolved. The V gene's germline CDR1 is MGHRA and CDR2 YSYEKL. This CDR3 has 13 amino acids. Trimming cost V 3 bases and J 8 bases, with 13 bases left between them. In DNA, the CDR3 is TGCGCCAGCAGCCAGGGGTTGAGGGAAGAAGCTTTCTTT. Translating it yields CASSQGLREEAFF.

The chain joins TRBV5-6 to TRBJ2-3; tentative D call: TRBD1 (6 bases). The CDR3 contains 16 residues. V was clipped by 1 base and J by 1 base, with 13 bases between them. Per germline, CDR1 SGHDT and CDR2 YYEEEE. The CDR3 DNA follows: TGTGCCAGCAGCTTGCGGACAGTTATCGGCACAGATACGCAGTATTTT. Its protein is CASSLRTVIGTDTQYF. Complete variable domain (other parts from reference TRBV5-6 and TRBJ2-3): DAGVTQSPTHLIKTRGQQVTLRCSPKSGHDTVSWYQQALGQGPQFIFQYYEEEERQRGNFPDRFSGHQFPNYSSELNVNALLLGDSALYLCASSLRTVIGTDTQYFGPGTRLTVL.

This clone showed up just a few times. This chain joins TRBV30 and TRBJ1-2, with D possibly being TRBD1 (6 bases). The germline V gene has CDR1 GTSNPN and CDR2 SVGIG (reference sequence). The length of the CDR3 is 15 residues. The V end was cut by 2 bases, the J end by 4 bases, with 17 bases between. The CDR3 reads CAWSHPPRGVYGYTF. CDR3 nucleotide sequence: TGTGCCTGGAGTCACCCCCCCAGGGGAGTCTATGGCTACACCTTC. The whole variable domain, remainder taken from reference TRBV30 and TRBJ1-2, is SQTIHQWPATLVQPVGSPLSLECTVEGTSNPNLYWYRQAAGRGLQLLFYSVGIGQISSEVPQNLSASRPQDRQFILSSKKLLLSDSGFYLCAWSHPPRGVYGYTFGSGTRLTVV.

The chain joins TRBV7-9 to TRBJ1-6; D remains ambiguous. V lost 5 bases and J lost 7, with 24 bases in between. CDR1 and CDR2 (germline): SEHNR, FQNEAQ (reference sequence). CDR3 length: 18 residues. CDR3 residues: CASSPPPRFGGLNSPLHF. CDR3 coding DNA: TGTGCCAGCAGCCCACCGCCCAGGTTCGGAGGGTTAAATTCACCCCTCCACTTT.

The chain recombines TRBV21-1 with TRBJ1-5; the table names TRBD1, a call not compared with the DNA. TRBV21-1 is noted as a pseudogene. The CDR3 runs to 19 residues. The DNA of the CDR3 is TGTGCCAGCAGCAAAGTGCTGTACAGGGGGTGTAACAGCAATCAGCCCCAGCATTTT. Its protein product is CASSKVLYRGCNSNQPQHF.

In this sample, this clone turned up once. CDR3 bases: TGTGCCAGCAGCTGGGGGGGACTAGCGGGAAACACCGGGGAGCTGTTTTTT. Translation gives CASSWGGLAGNTGELFF. The V and J genes are TRBV5-4 and TRBJ2-2, with 13 bases fitting TRBD2. V shed 3 bases, J shed 2 bases, and the junction held 4 bases outside the gene matches. This CDR3 comprises 17 residues. CDR1 is SGHNT and CDR2 is YYREEE in the germline V gene (reference sequence).

The DNA of the CDR3 is TGTGCCAGCAGCCCCGGGGGGGAGGCCTATGGCTACACCTTC. It is translated as CASSPGGEAYGYTF. The J gene is TRBJ1-2, the V gene TRBV28; D might be TRBD1 (5 bases). This CDR3 is built from 14 residues. V lost 6 bases and J lost 4, with 15 bases in between. Germline V gene data show CDR1 as MDHEN and CDR2 as SYDVKM.

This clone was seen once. CDR3 sequence: CASGLTGGTEAFF. CDR3 coding DNA: TGTGCTAGTGGTTTGACGGGGGGCACTGAAGCTTTCTTT. The V gene is TRBV12-5, the J gene TRBJ1-1; TRBD1 is a possible D gene (5 bases). Trimming pared 2 bases from V and 4 bases from J, leaving 8 bases between. This CDR3 has 13 residues. The V gene's germline CDR1 is LGHNT and CDR2 FRNRAP.

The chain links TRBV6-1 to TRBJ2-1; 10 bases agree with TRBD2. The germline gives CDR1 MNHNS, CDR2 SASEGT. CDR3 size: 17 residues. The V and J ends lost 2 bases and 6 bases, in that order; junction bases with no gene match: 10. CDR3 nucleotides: TGTGCCAGCAGTGAATGGGGAGGAGCGGGAGGGCCCAATGAGCAGTTCTTC. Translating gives CASSEWGGAGGPNEQFF.

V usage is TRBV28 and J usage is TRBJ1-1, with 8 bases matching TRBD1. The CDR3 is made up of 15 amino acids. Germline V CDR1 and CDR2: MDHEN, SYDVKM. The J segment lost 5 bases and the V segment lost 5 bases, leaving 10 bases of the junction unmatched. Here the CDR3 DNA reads TGTGCCAGCAGTCTCAGACAGGGGAGTAGGACTGAAGCTTTCTTT. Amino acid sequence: CASSLRQGSRTEAFF.

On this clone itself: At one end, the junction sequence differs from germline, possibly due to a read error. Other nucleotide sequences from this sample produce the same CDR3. The CDR3 sequence is CASSHADRGRRESEKLFF. CDR3 nucleotide sequence: TGCGCCAGCAGCCACGCCGACAGGGGTAGGAGGGAAAGTGAAAAATTGTTTTTT. The J gene is TRBJ1-4, the V gene TRBV4-1; the match to TRBD1 covers 8 bases. CDR3 size: 18 residues. CDR1 and CDR2 (germline): MGHRA, YSYEKL.

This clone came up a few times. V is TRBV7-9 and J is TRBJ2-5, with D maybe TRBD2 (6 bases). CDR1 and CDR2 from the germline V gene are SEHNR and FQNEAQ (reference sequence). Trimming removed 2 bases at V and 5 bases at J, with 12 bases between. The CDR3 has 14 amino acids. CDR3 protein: CASSLTAGLETQYF. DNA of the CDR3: TGTGCCAGCAGCTTAACTGCGGGGTTGGAGACCCAGTACTTC.